This TCR beta chain derives from a study of control samples from healthy donors and cancer patients. Germline V CDR1 and CDR2: MNHNS, SASEGT. V trimming: 6 bases; J trimming: 2 bases; junction bases outside the gene matches: 4. The CDR3 has 15 residues. Assay: immunoSEQ multiplex PCR; the TCRdb copy retains only in-frame clones and omits some. The repertoire has 95,000 to 150,000 clones, roughly 87% of them found once; the top ten carry more than 1.5%. This chain connects TRBV6-1 to TRBJ2-1, with 10 positions matching TRBD2. This clonotype was obtained from a man aged 18 to 35 in good health. Material: blood. In DNA form, the CDR3 reads TGTGCCAGCAGCCAGGGACTAGCGCCCTACAATGAGCAGTTCTTC. Its protein product is CASSQGLAPYNEQFF.